This is a list of T cell receptor beta chains from one sample in a study of shared clonotypes between healthy human individuals. Produced via immunoSEQ multiplex PCR; TCRdb's table is partial and in-frame only. The sample lists some 2.1 million clones; around 95% were seen once. Sequencing input: naive CD4+ T cells sorted from blood. These receptors were collected from a man aged 18 to 30 in good health. Both conserved end residues are part of each CDR3. Each record gives: D gene, clone size, J gene, V gene, CDR3 protein, CDR3 DNA. D genes are given only for firm matches. Only some rows state a clone size, as once, few, many or a class for expanded clones.

>-|-|TRBJ1-6|TRBV5-1
CASSLVQGSYNSPLHF
TGCGCCAGCAGCTTGGTCCAGGGCTCCTATAATTCACCCCTCCACTTT
>-|-|TRBJ2-7|TRBV21-1
CASSRGEGQRHYEQYF
TGTGCCAGCAGCAGGGGGGAGGGACAGCGCCACTACGAGCAGTACTTC
>TRBD1|-|TRBJ2-3|TRBV7-3
CASSRDRGSSTDTQYF
TGTGCCAGCAGCCGGGACAGGGGATCTAGCACAGATACGCAGTATTTT
>TRBD2|-|TRBJ2-7|TRBV7-2
CASSHGGGYEQYF
TGTGCCAGCAGCCACGGCGGGGGATACGAGCAGTACTTC
>-|-|TRBJ2-7|TRBV6-5
CASSYSKNLRGYEQYF
TGTGCCAGCAGTTACTCTAAGAACCTAAGGGGGTACGAGCAGTACTTC
>TRBD1|-|TRBJ1-1|TRBV27
CASSQGGDRVPYMNTEAFF
TGTGCCAGCAGCCAAGGGGGGGACAGGGTTCCTTACATGAACACTGAAGCTTTCTTT
>-|-|TRBJ2-7|TRBV2
CASSLAGISYEQYF
TGTGCCAGCAGTTTGGCAGGGATCTCCTACGAGCAGTACTTC
>TRBD2|-|TRBJ2-1|TRBV4-3
CASSQDPVAGGRYNEQFF
TGCGCCAGCAGCCAAGATCCGGTAGCGGGAGGTCGCTACAATGAGCAGTTCTTC
>-|-|TRBJ1-3|TRBV5-6
CASSEDKGGRGNTIYF
TGTGCCAGCAGCGAGGACAAGGGGGGCCGAGGAAACACCATATATTTT
>TRBD1|-|TRBJ1-2|TRBV28
CASSRDRNYGYTF
TGTGCCAGCAGTCGGGACAGAAACTATGGCTACACCTTC
>-|-|TRBJ1-2|TRBV4-3
CASSQDQWSLYGYTF
TGCGCCAGCAGCCAAGACCAATGGTCCCTCTATGGCTACACCTTC
>-|once|TRBJ1-4|TRBV2
CASSSLTGPPGELFF
TGTGCCAGCAGCTCACTTACAGGCCCTCCCGGGGAACTGTTTTTT
>TRBD1|-|TRBJ2-7|TRBV5-4
CASRKDKGPGGLSYEQYF
TGTGCCAGCAGGAAAGACAAGGGGCCAGGGGGCTTGTCCTACGAGCAGTACTTC
>-|-|TRBJ2-5|TRBV11-1
CASSLVGGAVETQYF
TGTGCCAGCAGCTTAGTCGGCGGGGCGGTAGAGACCCAGTACTTC